The clone carrying this T cell receptor beta chain was recorded at least ten times. The antigen is undetermined. CDR1 is DFQATT, CDR2 SNEGSKA, per germline (reference sequence). With 5 bases removed from V and 6 bases from J, the gap between germline ends came to 12 bases. The CDR3 is 12 residues long. The data belong to a study of neurological immune-mediated disorders. Study-level findings and limits: Healthy controls had more TCR clonal expansion than multiple sclerosis, which showed the least, whereas HTLV-1-associated myelopathy showed the most.

One entry per CDR3 protein results from TCRdb running MiXCR on the 5' RACE reads. The table records roughly 16,000 distinct CDR3 sequences, over 12% of them present only once. Sequencing was performed on PBMCs. This clonotype was obtained from a man in his 60s with HTLV-1-associated myelopathy (HAM/TSP). The rearrangement uses TRBV20-1 and TRBJ2-3; no definite D call. The CDR3 region has the DNA TGCAGTGCTCCTTACTTTGATGATACGCAGTATTTT. It codes for CSAPYFDDTQYF.